The T cell receptor (beta chain) described here comes from a study of cytomegalovirus exposure and HLA in healthy donors. Findings and caveats of the study: In vitro assays verified that three CMV-associated chains recognized CMV antigens specifically.

Remarks on this clone: The target antigen is unknown.

V lost 0 bases and J lost 6, with 11 bases in between. The germline V gene has CDR1 MNHEY and CDR2 SVGAGI. The CDR3 is 14 amino acids. TCRdb's table, derived via immunoSEQ multiplex PCR, lists solely in-frame clones and lacks some. This sample yields 100,000 to 150,000 clones, of which 89% are seen a single time; about 3% belongs to the top ten. The gene calls are TRBV6-5 and TRBJ1-2; D perhaps matches TRBD1 (5 bases). Sequencing was performed on PBMCs. The TCR originated in a man younger than 45 in good health and CMV-seronegative. The CDR3 sequence: CASSYSSGGNGYTF. DNA for the CDR3: TGTGCCAGCAGTTACTCGTCGGGGGGGAATGGCTACACCTTC.